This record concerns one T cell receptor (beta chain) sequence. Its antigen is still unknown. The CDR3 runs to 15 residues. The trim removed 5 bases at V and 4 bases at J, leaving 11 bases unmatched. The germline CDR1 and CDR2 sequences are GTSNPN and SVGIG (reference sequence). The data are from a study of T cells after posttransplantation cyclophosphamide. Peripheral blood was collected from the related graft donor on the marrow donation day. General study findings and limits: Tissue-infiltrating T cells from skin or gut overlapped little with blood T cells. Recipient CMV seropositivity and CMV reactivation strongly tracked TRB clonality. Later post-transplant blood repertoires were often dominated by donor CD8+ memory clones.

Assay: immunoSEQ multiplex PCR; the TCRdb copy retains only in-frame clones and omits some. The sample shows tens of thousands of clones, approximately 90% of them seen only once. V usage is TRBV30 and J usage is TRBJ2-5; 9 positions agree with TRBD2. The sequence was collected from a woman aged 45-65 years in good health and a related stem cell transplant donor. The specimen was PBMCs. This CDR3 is CAWASGRAGGETQYF. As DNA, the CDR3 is TGTGCCTGGGCCAGTGGTCGAGCGGGAGGAGAGACCCAGTACTTC.